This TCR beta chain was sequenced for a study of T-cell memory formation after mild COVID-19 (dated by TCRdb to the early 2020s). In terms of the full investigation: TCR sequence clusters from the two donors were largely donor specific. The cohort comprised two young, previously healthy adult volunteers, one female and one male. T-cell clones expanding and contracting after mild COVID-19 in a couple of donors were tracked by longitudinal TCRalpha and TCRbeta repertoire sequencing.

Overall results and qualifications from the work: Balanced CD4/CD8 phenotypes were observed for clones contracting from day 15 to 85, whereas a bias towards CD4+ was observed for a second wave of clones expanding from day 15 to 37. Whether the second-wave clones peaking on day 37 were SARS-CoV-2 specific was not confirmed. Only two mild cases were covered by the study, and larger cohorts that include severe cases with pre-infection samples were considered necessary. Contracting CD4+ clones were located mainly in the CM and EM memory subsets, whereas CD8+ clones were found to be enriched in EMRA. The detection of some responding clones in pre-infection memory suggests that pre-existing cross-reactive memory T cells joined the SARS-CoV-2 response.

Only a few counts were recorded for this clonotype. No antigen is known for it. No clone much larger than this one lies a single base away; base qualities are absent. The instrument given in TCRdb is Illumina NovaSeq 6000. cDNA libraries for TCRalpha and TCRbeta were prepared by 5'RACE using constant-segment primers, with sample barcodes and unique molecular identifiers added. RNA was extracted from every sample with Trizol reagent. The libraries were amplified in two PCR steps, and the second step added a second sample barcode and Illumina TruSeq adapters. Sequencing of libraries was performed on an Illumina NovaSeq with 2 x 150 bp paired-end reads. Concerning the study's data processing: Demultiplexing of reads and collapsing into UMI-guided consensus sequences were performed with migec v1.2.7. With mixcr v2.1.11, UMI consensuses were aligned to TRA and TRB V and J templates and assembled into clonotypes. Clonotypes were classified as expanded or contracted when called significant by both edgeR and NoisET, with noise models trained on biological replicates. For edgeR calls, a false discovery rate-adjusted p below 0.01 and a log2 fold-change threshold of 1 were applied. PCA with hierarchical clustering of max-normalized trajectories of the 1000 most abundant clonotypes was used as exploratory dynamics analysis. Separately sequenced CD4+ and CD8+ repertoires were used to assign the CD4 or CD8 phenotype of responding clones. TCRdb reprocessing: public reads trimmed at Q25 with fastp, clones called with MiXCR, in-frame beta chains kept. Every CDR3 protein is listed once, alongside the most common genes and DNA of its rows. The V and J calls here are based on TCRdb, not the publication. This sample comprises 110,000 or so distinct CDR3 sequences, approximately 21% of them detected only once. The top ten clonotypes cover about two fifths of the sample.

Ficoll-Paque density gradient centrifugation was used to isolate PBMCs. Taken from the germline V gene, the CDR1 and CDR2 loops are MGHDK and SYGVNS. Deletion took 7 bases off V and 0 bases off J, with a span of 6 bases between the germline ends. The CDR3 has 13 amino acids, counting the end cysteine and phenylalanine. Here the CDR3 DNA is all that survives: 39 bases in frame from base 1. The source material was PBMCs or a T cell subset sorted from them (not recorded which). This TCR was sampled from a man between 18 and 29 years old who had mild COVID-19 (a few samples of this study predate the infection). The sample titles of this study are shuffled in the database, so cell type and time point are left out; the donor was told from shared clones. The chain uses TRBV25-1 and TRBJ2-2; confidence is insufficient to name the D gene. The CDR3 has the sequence CASMLPNTGELFF. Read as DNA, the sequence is TGTGCCAGCATGTTGCCGAACACCGGGGAGCTGTTTTTT.